This T cell receptor (beta chain) was sequenced in a study of graft-versus-host responses after intestinal transplantation. The wider study: Anti-thymocyte globulin induction was given to all recipients, followed by tacrolimus and steroids for roughly 3 years.

After mixed lymphocyte reaction, dividing CD4+ and CD8+ responder T cells were sorted. Study outcomes and limitations: High graft-versus-host to host-versus-graft T cell clonal ratios marked allografts of patients with graft-donor macrochimerism.

This CDR3 contains 17 residues. Germline V gene sequence: CDR1 SGHDN, CDR2 FVKESK. V was pared by 4 bases and J by 0 bases, with 19 bases between. Assay: immunoSEQ multiplex PCR; the TCRdb copy retains only in-frame clones and omits some. The table has about 24,000 clones, 40% seen once; the top ten hold less than 0.75%. This clone was recorded once. Sample: alloreactive CD4+ T cells from a mixed lymphocyte reaction culture, taken before intestinal transplant. Sample subset: CFSE-low proliferating T cells sorted from approximately 6-day pre-transplant mixed lymphocyte reaction (GvH or HvG direction). The receptor's source is a human patient who received an intestinal transplant. The V call is TRBV14, the J call TRBJ2-7; no firm D call. CDR3 sequence (DNA): TGTGCCAGCAGCCTATATGGTGGTCTACCCGGCTCCTACGAGCAGTACTTC. It is translated as CASSLYGGLPGSYEQYF.